These 24 T cell receptor beta chains were all obtained from the same sample, sequenced in a study of cytomegalovirus exposure and HLA in healthy donors (dated by TCRdb to 2017 to 2019). Library creation used the immunoSEQ multiplex PCR assay. A mixture of 60 forward primers for TCR Vbeta segments and 13 reverse primers for TCR Jbeta segments was used in the multiplex PCR. Sourced from immuneACCESS, this table was stored by TCRdb with only in-frame sequences that have V and J called. A share of the clones is absent; for the studies checked, an unresolved V gene accounts for under half, and the remainder has no known explanation. The sample yields more than 150,000 clones; 75% to 90% were counted once. The leading ten clones occupy about 1.4% of the sample. Sequenced sample: PBMCs. The receptors originated from a woman younger than 35 in good health and CMV-seronegative.

The chain links TRBV28 to TRBJ1-2; D possibly corresponds to TRBD1 (6 bases). The CDR3 totals 13 residues. From germline, CDR1 is MDHEN and CDR2 SYDVKM. The V and J ends lost 7 bases and 7 bases respectively, with 16 bases between them. This chain's CDR3 is CASNPPQGFGYTF. CDR3 coding DNA: TGTGCCAGCAATCCTCCCCAGGGGTTTGGCTACACCTTC.

J is TRBJ2-7 and V is TRBV20-1, with 7 nucleotides matching TRBD2. The V and J ends lost 6 bases and 4 bases, in that order; junction bases with no gene match: 3. CDR1 DFQATT and CDR2 SNEGSKA come from the germline V gene (reference sequence). The CDR3 sequence is 11 residues long. The CDR3 nucleotides are TGCAGTGCGGGGACTATTTACGAGCAGTACTTC. It codes for CSAGTIYEQYF.

The J gene is TRBJ1-2, the V gene TRBV19, with TRBD1 matching 8 bases. The length of the CDR3 is 16 residues. V trimming: 0 bases; J trimming: 8 bases; junction bases outside the gene matches: 11. Germline loops: CDR1 LNHDA, CDR2 SQIVND (reference sequence). CDR3: CASSIDPGQGGWGYTF. CDR3 in DNA: TGTGCCAGTAGTATAGATCCCGGACAGGGTGGTTGGGGCTACACCTTC.

The rearrangement joins TRBV5-1 to TRBJ2-3; tentatively, D is TRBD1 (6 bases). This CDR3 comprises 16 residues. Germline CDR1 SGHRS, CDR2 YFSETQ. V shed 0 bases and J shed 1 base, with 12 bases lying between them. The CDR3 loop is CASSLARGMGTDTQYF. The CDR3 region has the DNA TGCGCCAGCAGCTTGGCCAGGGGCATGGGCACAGATACGCAGTATTTT. Drawing the rest from reference TRBV5-1 and TRBJ2-3, the complete variable domain is KAGVTQTPRYLIKTRGQQVTLSCSPISGHRSVSWYQQTPGQGLQFLFEYFSETQRNKGNFPGRFSGRQFSNSRSEMNVSTLELGDSALYLCASSLARGMGTDTQYFGPGTRLTVL.

The chain couples TRBV5-6 to TRBJ1-2; D remains ambiguous. V was shortened by 8 bases and J by 3 bases, with 17 bases between the two germline ends. The CDR3 sequence is 14 residues long. Germline V gene sequence: CDR1 SGHDT, CDR2 YYEEEE. CDR3 sequence: CASRGLNPDYGYTF. The CDR3 DNA reads TGTGCCAGTCGCGGACTTAATCCCGACTATGGCTACACCTTC.

The rearrangement joins TRBV19 to TRBJ2-7; D is possibly TRBD2 (6 bases). The CDR3 length is 13 residues. CDR1 is LNHDA and CDR2 is SQIVND in the germline V gene (reference sequence). Trimming left V 5 bases short and J 3 bases short, with 11 bases between. CDR3 in DNA: TGTGCCAGTAGTCCCGCCGGGGGCTACGAGCAGTACTTC. Amino acid sequence: CASSPAGGYEQYF.

The CDR3 is CASTPGVLQPQHF. CDR3 bases: TGTGCCAGTACCCCAGGGGTATTACAGCCCCAGCATTTT. The chain is built from TRBV19 and TRBJ1-5; D is perhaps TRBD1 (6 bases). Germline V lookup: CDR1 LNHDA, CDR2 SQIVND (reference sequence). The ends were cut back, 7 bases at V and 7 bases at J, with 14 bases in the middle. The CDR3 spans 13 residues.

This clone has a single count. V and J are TRBV5-4 and TRBJ2-5; 7 bases agree with TRBD1. The ends lost 2 bases at V and 1 base at J; junction bases unmatched: 8. The CDR3 sequence is 16 residues long. CDR1 and CDR2 (germline): SGHNT, YYREEE (reference sequence). The CDR3, as DNA: TGTGCCAGCAGCTTACCGACAGGGTCGGGCCAAGAGACCCAGTACTTC. Its translation: CASSLPTGSGQETQYF.

This rearrangement joins TRBV28 to TRBJ1-1, with TRBD1 matching 7 bases. The germline CDR1 and CDR2 sequences are MDHEN and SYDVKM. The length of the CDR3 is 12 residues. V lost 6 bases to trimming and J lost 7 bases; unmatched junction nucleotides: 5. CDR3: CASSVGTVEAFF. As DNA, the CDR3 is TGTGCCAGCAGCGTCGGGACAGTTGAAGCTTTCTTT.

The chain combines TRBV10-3 with TRBJ2-3; maybe TRBD2 (7 bases). This CDR3 comprises 18 residues. CDR1 is ENHRY and CDR2 is SYGVKD in the germline V gene. Between the trimmed V and J ends, which lost 5 bases and 2 bases, there was a span of 23 bases. The DNA of the CDR3 is TGTGCCATCAGTCCCCTCTCATACGGGCGGGGGCCCACAGATACGCAGTATTTT. It yields the protein CAISPLSYGRGPTDTQYF.

CDR3 in DNA: TGTGCTAGTGCTGTGGGACAGAGTTATGGCTACACCTTC. This gives the protein CASAVGQSYGYTF. This chain joins TRBV12-5 and TRBJ1-2, with 7 bases identical to TRBD1. Looked up from germline, CDR1 is LGHNT and CDR2 is FRNRAP. This CDR3 has 13 amino acids. J lost 5 bases, V lost 7 bases, and 7 bases had no gene match.

The rearrangement uses TRBV19 and TRBJ1-2, with 7 bases matching TRBD1. The length of the CDR3 is 13 residues. V lost 6 bases, J lost 8 bases, and 9 bases stayed unmatched. The germline V gene has CDR1 LNHDA and CDR2 SQIVND (reference sequence). CDR3 protein: CASREDRVYGYTF. CDR3 sequence (DNA): TGTGCCAGTAGAGAAGACAGGGTTTACGGCTACACCTTC.

On this clone itself: At one of its ends the junction is not consistent with the germline gene, which may arise from a read error. This chain uses TRBV7-9 with TRBJ2-3, with 7 bases aligning to TRBD2. There are 15 residues in the CDR3. CDR1 is SEHNR and CDR2 is FQNEAQ in the germline V gene (reference sequence). In DNA form, the CDR3 reads TGTTCCAGCAGCCTAGGGCGGGGGAGCACAGATACGCAGTATTTT. This codes for CSSSLGRGSTDTQYF.

The J gene is TRBJ1-1, the V gene TRBV6-1, with no clear D. The V end was cut by 4 bases, the J end by 8 bases, with 17 bases between. Germline lookup yields CDR1 MNHNS and CDR2 SASEGT. This CDR3 is built from 14 residues. The CDR3 bases are TGTGCCAGCAGTGGCCGGGATCAGCCCCTAGAAGCTTTCTTT. The encoded protein is CASSGRDQPLEAFF.

This sequence joins TRBV19 and TRBJ1-5, with 9 positions matching TRBD1. Germline V gives CDR1 LNHDA, CDR2 SQIVND (reference sequence). Losses at the gene ends were 6 bases for V and 7 bases for J; bases not matched to a gene: 10. CDR3 length: 15 residues. The DNA of the CDR3 is TGTGCCAGTAGCACCGGGACAGGGTTGAGGCAGCCCCAGCATTTT. It is translated as CASSTGTGLRQPQHF.

The chain links TRBV5-4 to TRBJ1-2; 7 bases are a match to TRBD1. CDR3 size: 16 residues. V gave up 3 bases and J gave up 4 bases; unmatched junction bases: 12. CDR1 and CDR2 from the germline V gene are SGHNT and YYREEE (reference sequence). CDR3 DNA: TGTGCCAGCAGCTCCGAGGCGCCGACAGGGTCCTATGGCTACACCTTC. Protein sequence: CASSSEAPTGSYGYTF.

The chain combines TRBV19 with TRBJ1-3, with 11 bases lining up with TRBD1. The V gene end was trimmed by 3 bases and the J gene end by 7 bases; junction bases not matched to a gene: 11. Germline values: CDR1 LNHDA, CDR2 SQIVND (reference sequence). The CDR3 loop spans 17 amino acids. CDR3 DNA sequence: TGTGCCAGTAGTATTCTGGACAGGGGGCAAGTAGGGAACACCATATATTTT. Encoded protein: CASSILDRGQVGNTIYF.

This clone was counted a few times. This chain uses TRBV19 with TRBJ1-2, with TRBD1 matching over 8 bases. The CDR3 is made up of 15 amino acids. Germline values: CDR1 LNHDA, CDR2 SQIVND (reference sequence). V trimming: 6 bases; J trimming: 4 bases; junction bases outside the gene matches: 10. Here the CDR3 DNA reads TGTGCCAGTAGAACCCCAAAGACAGGGGCCTATGGCTACACCTTC. It specifies CASRTPKTGAYGYTF. Together with reference TRBV19 and TRBJ1-2, the CDR3 gives the full variable domain: DGGITQSPKYLFRKEGQNVTLSCEQNLNHDAMYWYRQDPGQGLRLIYYSQIVNDFQKGDIAEGYSVSREKKESFPLTVTSAQKNPTAFYLCASRTPKTGAYGYTFGSGTRLTVV.

The chain joins TRBV4-2 to TRBJ1-2; D perhaps matches TRBD1 (5 bases). V was clipped by 0 bases and J by 5 bases, with 10 bases between them. CDR3 length equals 14 residues. Germline CDR1 is LGHNA and CDR2 is YNFKEQ. The CDR3 loop is CASSQDMGGYGYTF. CDR3 nucleotides: TGTGCCAGCAGCCAAGATATGGGGGGTTATGGCTACACCTTC.

The V call is TRBV5-1, the J call TRBJ1-3; weak D call: TRBD1 (5 bases). This CDR3 comprises 14 residues. The germline CDR1 and CDR2 sequences are SGHRS and YFSETQ. The V and J ends lost 5 bases and 2 bases respectively, with 11 bases between them. Written as DNA, the CDR3 is TGCGCCAGCAGGGACACTCGTGCTGGAAACACCATATATTTT. It encodes CASRDTRAGNTIYF.

This clone came up a few times. V gene TRBV5-4 combines with J gene TRBJ1-2; possibly TRBD1 for D (5 bases). Trimming removed 0 bases from V and 8 bases from J, with 17 bases in between. This CDR3 region has 15 residues. Germline CDR1 SGHNT, CDR2 YYREEE (reference sequence). DNA of the CDR3: TGTGCCAGCAGCTTGGAGCCCGGGGACTTCAAGGGCTACACCTTC. Translating gives CASSLEPGDFKGYTF.

V and J are TRBV4-1 and TRBJ2-5, with 9 bases fitting TRBD2. Germline loops: CDR1 MGHRA, CDR2 YSYEKL. Trimming at V came to 1 base and at J to 7 bases, leaving 10 bases not matched to a gene. This CDR3 is 16 amino acids long. The CDR3 DNA reads as TGCGCCAGCAGCCAAGTCTTGGGGCGGGGGGGCGGGACCCAGTACTTC. Protein sequence: CASSQVLGRGGGTQYF.

This chain links TRBV6-5 with TRBJ2-7; 7 bases fit TRBD2. V lost 0 bases to trimming and J lost 1 base; unmatched junction nucleotides: 6. Germline lookup yields CDR1 MNHEY and CDR2 SVGAGI. This CDR3 has 16 amino acids. The CDR3 sequence is CASSYSMRDYSYEQYF. The DNA of the CDR3 is TGTGCCAGCAGTTACTCGATGAGGGACTATTCCTACGAGCAGTACTTC.

V usage is TRBV28 and J usage is TRBJ2-5; D is perhaps TRBD1 (5 bases). The better agreement between TRBJ2-7 and the DNA end casts doubt on the J call. The CDR3 runs 13 residues. The V gene's germline CDR1 is MDHEN and CDR2 SYDVKM. The DNA of the CDR3 is TGTGCCAGCAGTCCGACAGACTCCTACGAGCAGTACTTC. It encodes CASSPTDSYEQYF.